The clone carrying this T cell receptor beta chain was counted between two and nine times. Its antigen remains unknown. The sample originates from a study of T cells in Graves' hyperthyroidism and ophthalmopathy. The study, taken as a whole, reports: Blood also contained most expanded thyroid clonotypes above 0.001.

The PBMCs were sourced from fresh peripheral blood (about 10 ml). V was clipped by 0 bases and J by 4 bases, with 3 bases between them. Germline-derived CDR1 and CDR2 are KGHDR and SFDVKD. This CDR3 comprises 13 residues. Amplification of TCR beta CDR3 regions used RNA as the template. The HTBI set primed first-round TCR CDR3 RT-PCR. MiXCR, run by TCRdb on the multiplex PCR reads, gives a single entry per CDR3 protein. Here the sample spans 490,000 or so distinct CDR3 sequences, roughly 15% being singletons. V gene TRBV24-1 combines with J gene TRBJ1-3; D gene unclear. The receptor comes from a young woman with Graves' ophthalmopathy. Sequencing was carried out using blood. CDR3 sequence reads: CATSDLRGNTIYF. The CDR3 nucleotides read TGTGCCACCAGTGATTTGCGGGGAAACACCATATATTTT.